These T cell receptor beta chains were read from a single sample in a study of T cell responses to AZD1222 COVID-19 vaccine. Assay used: immunoSEQ multiplex PCR; TCRdb lists only in-frame clones, some missing. The sample has some 140,000 clones, about 90% seen once; the top ten hold around 1.9%. The sequencing here drew on peripheral blood, taken on day 0 of AZD1222 vaccination. The receptor source for this set is an adult in good health. CDR3s include the opening cysteine and the closing phenylalanine or tryptophan. The D gene is left open where the match is weak. Some rows mark clone size as missing; the rest say once, few, many or name a class of expanded clone.

once	TRBV5-1	NA	TRBJ1-6	CASSPDSVYSPLHF	TGCGCCAGCAGCCCGGACAGCGTTTATTCACCCCTCCACTTT
NA	TRBV6-1	NA	TRBJ1-1	CASSLLSTEAFF	TGTGCCAGCAGTTTATTATCCACTGAAGCTTTCTTT
NA	TRBV7-9	TRBD1	TRBJ1-1	CASSPTTGDTEAFF	TGTGCCAGCAGCCCAACCACAGGGGACACTGAAGCTTTCTTT
NA	TRBV3-1/TRBV3-2	NA	TRBJ2-3	CASSQRSSTDTQYF	TGTGCCAGCAGCCAACGGTCGAGCACAGATACGCAGTATTTT
NA	TRBV6-5	TRBD1	TRBJ2-2	CASSRDRGATGELFF	TGTGCCAGCAGTCGGGACAGGGGGGCAACCGGGGAGCTGTTTTTT
NA	TRBV6-5	NA	TRBJ1-3	CASSYLALRPGNTIYF	TGTGCCAGCAGTTACTTAGCCCTGCGCCCTGGAAACACCATATATTTT
NA	TRBV7-8	NA	TRBJ2-1	CASSDRIGDEQFF	TGTGCCAGCAGCGACAGGATCGGGGATGAGCAGTTCTTC
NA	TRBV7-2	NA	TRBJ1-2	CASSLALDVAAYGYTF	TGTGCCAGCAGCTTAGCTCTGGACGTGGCCGCCTATGGCTACACCTTC
NA	TRBV18	NA	TRBJ2-7	CASSPPGNTYEQYF	TGTGCCAGCTCACCGCCGGGGAACACCTACGAGCAGTACTTC
once	TRBV21-1	NA	TRBJ2-1	CASSKVVSGGARSYNEQFF	TGTGCCAGCAGCAAAGTGGTTAGCGGGGGGGCCCGCTCCTACAATGAGCAGTTCTTC
NA	TRBV7-9	NA	TRBJ1-2	CASSLGQVLNYGYTF	TGTGCCAGCAGCTTAGGTCAGGTATTGAACTATGGCTACACCTTC
once	TRBV7-2	TRBD2	TRBJ2-7	CASSSTGGRSYEQYF	TGTGCCAGCAGCTCGACGGGGGGTCGGTCCTACGAGCAGTACTTC
NA	TRBV30	TRBD1	TRBJ2-1	CAGDRGSSSYNEQFF	TGTGCCGGGGACAGGGGCTCCAGCTCCTACAATGAGCAGTTCTTC
NA	TRBV9	NA	TRBJ2-1	CASSVEQIDNEQFF	TGTGCCAGCAGCGTAGAACAGATAGACAATGAGCAGTTCTTC
NA	TRBV24-1	TRBD1	TRBJ2-7	CATSDFDRADEQYF	TGTGCCACCAGTGATTTCGACAGGGCGGACGAGCAGTACTTC
NA	TRBV11-3	NA	TRBJ2-7	CASSPRGTGEQYF	TGTGCCAGCAGCCCCAGGGGTACAGGGGAGCAGTACTTC
NA	TRBV7-9	NA	TRBJ2-7	CASTITPGLEQYF	TGTGCCAGCACCATAACCCCGGGGCTCGAGCAGTACTTC
NA	TRBV7-2	TRBD2	TRBJ2-7	CASSLAAGLEEQYF	TGTGCCAGCAGCTTAGCAGCGGGGCTGGAAGAGCAGTACTTC
NA	TRBV28	TRBD1	TRBJ1-1	CASSTPRPTGGGGAFF	TGTGCCAGCTCCACCCCGCGGCCGACAGGGGGCGGTGGGGCTTTCTTT
NA	TRBV7-2	TRBD2	TRBJ2-1	CASRNRPGLASHEQFF	TGTGCCAGCAGAAATCGCCCGGGACTAGCAAGCCATGAGCAGTTCTTC
NA	TRBV19	NA	TRBJ1-5	CASSNTVTFHF	TGTGCCAGTAGTAACACAGTGACCTTTCATTTT
few	TRBV19	NA	TRBJ1-1	CASYPPGNTEAFF	TGTGCCAGTTATCCCCCGGGGAACACTGAAGCTTTCTTT
NA	TRBV5-4	NA	TRBJ1-6	CASSHSGHDSPLHF	TGTGCCAGCAGCCACAGTGGGCATGACTCACCCCTCCACTTT
once	TRBV10-3	TRBD2	TRBJ2-1	CAISEGLAGGLDSYNEQFF	TGTGCCATCAGTGAAGGACTAGCGGGGGGCCTGGACTCCTACAATGAGCAGTTCTTC
few	TRBV6-2/TRBV6-3	NA	TRBJ1-5	CASSYRQINQPQHF	TGTGCCAGCAGTTATCGGCAGATTAATCAGCCCCAGCATTTT
NA	TRBV6-1	NA	TRBJ1-4	CASSEVWREKLFF	TGTGCCAGCAGTGAAGTATGGCGTGAAAAACTGTTTTTT
NA	TRBV2	NA	TRBJ1-3	CASRPGGNTIYF	TGTGCCAGCAGGCCAGGGGGAAACACCATATATTTT
NA	TRBV19	NA	TRBJ1-2	CASSSAGSNYGYTF	TGTGCCAGTAGTTCGGCAGGGAGTAACTATGGCTACACCTTC
NA	TRBV5-6	NA	TRBJ1-6	CASSFPGHPMDSPLHF	TGTGCCAGCAGCTTCCCGGGACACCCAATGGATTCACCCCTCCACTTT
once	TRBV5-1	TRBD2	TRBJ2-1	CASSLPGGTYNEQFF	TGCGCCAGCAGCTTGCCGGGGGGGACCTACAATGAGCAGTTCTTC
NA	TRBV29-1	NA	TRBJ1-5	CSHGQKENQPQHF	TGCAGCCATGGACAGAAAGAAAATCAGCCCCAGCATTTT
NA	TRBV7-6	TRBD1	TRBJ2-7	CASSPGQVPTEQYF	TGTGCCAGCAGCCCGGGACAGGTACCGACGGAGCAGTACTTC
once	TRBV7-2	NA	TRBJ1-6	CASSLEVGRVESPLHF	TGTGCCAGCAGCTTAGAGGTGGGCAGGGTAGAATCACCCCTCCACTTT
NA	TRBV11-3	TRBD2	TRBJ2-1	CASSLGGLAMNEQFF	TGTGCCAGCAGCTTAGGTGGACTAGCCATGAATGAGCAGTTCTTC
NA	TRBV7-8	NA	TRBJ2-1	CASSLASGTEFF	TGTGCCAGCAGCTTAGCGTCCGGCACTGAGTTCTTC
NA	TRBV6-5	TRBD1	TRBJ1-5	CASTPGQGFQPQHF	TGTGCCAGCACCCCGGGACAGGGCTTTCAGCCCCAGCATTTT
NA	TRBV7-3	TRBD1	TRBJ1-5	CASSRGQAQPQHF	TGTGCCAGCAGCCGGGGACAGGCTCAGCCCCAGCATTTT
once	TRBV6-1	NA	TRBJ2-7	CASSEAGAGAPGEQYF	TGTGCCAGCAGTGAAGCGGGGGCAGGGGCCCCAGGCGAGCAGTACTTC
NA	TRBV24-1	NA	TRBJ1-2	CATSESTFYGYTF	TGTGCCACCAGTGAATCAACATTCTATGGCTACACCTTC
NA	TRBV6-8	TRBD1	TRBJ1-5	CASRPGQGARNNQPQHF	TGTGCCAGCAGGCCGGGACAGGGGGCTCGGAACAATCAGCCCCAGCATTTT
NA	TRBV9	NA	TRBJ1-2	CASSVAGDGYGYTF	TGTGCCAGCAGCGTAGCAGGGGATGGCTATGGCTACACCTTC
few	TRBV28	TRBD1	TRBJ1-5	CASSLATGGKQPQHF	TGTGCCAGCAGTCTGGCGACAGGGGGAAAGCAGCCCCAGCATTTT
NA	TRBV24-1	NA	TRBJ1-2	CATSDEGNYGYTF	TGTGCCACCAGTGATGAGGGAAACTATGGCTACACCTTC
NA	TRBV7-8	NA	TRBJ1-3	CASSLAYREPSGNTIYF	TGTGCCAGCAGCTTAGCTTACAGGGAACCCTCTGGAAACACCATATATTTT
NA	TRBV29-1	NA	TRBJ1-1	CSVYRRNTEAFF	TGCAGCGTTTATAGGAGAAACACTGAAGCTTTCTTT
NA	TRBV5-1	TRBD2	TRBJ2-2	CASSLGISGGTGELFF	TGCGCCAGCAGCTTGGGGATCTCCGGGGGGACCGGGGAGCTGTTTTTT
NA	TRBV25-1	NA	TRBJ2-5	CASAKGFQETQYF	TGTGCCAGCGCAAAGGGCTTCCAAGAGACCCAGTACTTC
NA	TRBV5-1	NA	TRBJ2-7	CASSFGGRAYEQYF	TGCGCCAGCAGCTTCGGGGGGCGCGCCTACGAGCAGTACTTC
NA	TRBV19	NA	TRBJ2-3	CASSGSGSADTQYF	TGTGCCAGTAGTGGATCAGGGTCCGCAGATACGCAGTATTTT
NA	TRBV5-1	TRBD2	TRBJ2-7	CASSGTSGGVITTRAYEQYF	TGCGCCAGCAGCGGGACTAGCGGGGGAGTGATCACAACCCGGGCCTACGAGCAGTACTTC
NA	TRBV4-1	NA	TRBJ1-5	CASSQEGLTEIQHF	TGCGCCAGCAGCCAAGAGGGACTGACAGAGATCCAGCATTTT
NA	TRBV7-9	TRBD1	TRBJ2-2	CASSFGDRGAGELFF	TGTGCCAGCAGCTTCGGGGACAGGGGGGCCGGGGAGCTGTTTTTT
NA	TRBV30	NA	TRBJ1-3	CAWSSGSGNTIYF	TGTGCCTGGAGTTCAGGTTCTGGAAACACCATATATTTT